The present entry profiles one TCR beta chain with its context. Its antigen target is currently unknown. At one end, the junction sequence differs from germline, possibly due to a read error. The sample originates from a study of blood T cells in healthy people across ages (dated by TCRdb to between 2014 and 2016). Regarding the complete study: In model experiments, template switching captured roughly one uniquely barcoded TCR beta cDNA molecule for every two T cells. To avoid experimental bias, donors of different ages were randomly spread across the sequencing lanes. Using the same blood draw, the study looked at two additional independent replicas of 1 million unique cDNA reads for two donors, one aged 18 to 30 and the other aged 80 or older. Four age groups were formed from the donors: young (average roughly 15 years), middle-aged (approximately 40), aged (roughly 59) and long-lived (82). Age-related changes in TCR beta repertoire diversity were measured in the study by deep sequencing normalized with unique cDNA molecular identifiers. The paper's findings and limits, for the study overall: Compared with the aged group, the long-lived group had more naive CD4+ T cells, fewer expanded clones and increased TCR diversity, suggesting age selection. The CMV infection status of donors was not known, potentially confounding age-related changes in expanded clonotypes. Observed TCR beta diversity correlated strongly with the percentage of naive T cells measured by flow cytometry. Estimates of total diversity from one million sequenced T cells were regarded as lower bounds and underestimates. Bulk unsorted PBMC profiling prevented conclusive comparison of naive and antigen-experienced compartments. Observed TCR beta diversity per million T cells fell roughly linearly with age, and a significant reduction was already apparent by age roughly 40.

Systemically healthy Caucasian individuals from Russia, roughly 40 in total and aged about 6 to 90 years, were included as donors. Each donor gave ten milliliters of peripheral blood, collected into EDTA-treated Vacutainer tubes. Ficoll-Paque density-gradient centrifugation was used to isolate PBMCs, with at least 7 million per sample. Trizol reagent was used to extract total RNA from PBMCs, with at least 6 micrograms per sample. For every donor, an aliquot of PBMCs went through flow cytometry to measure the percentages of naive CD45RAhigh/CD27high T cells. Receptor libraries were prepared by 5' RACE. Sequencing was performed on an Illumina HiSeq 2500. The second PCR ran for roughly 7 to 12 cycles and used a J-beta primer mix along with a sample-barcoded 5' primer. A template-switch 5' adaptor carrying 12 random nucleotides introduced a unique molecular identifier onto each TCR beta cDNA molecule. Each sample yielded at least 2.5 million CDR3-containing paired-end reads. First-strand cDNA synthesis was performed from all RNA using the Mint cDNA synthesis kit, with priming by a TRBC-specific oligonucleotide. After uracil-DNA glycosylase treatment, a first 18-cycle PCR used universal primers M1SS and BC2_uni_R on all cDNA. From the authors' description of their analysis: Normalization of each sample was performed by random selection of 1 million high-quality reads, each carrying a distinct molecular identifier. Reads with shared molecular identifiers were discarded instead of being binned into consensus sequences. MiTCR, set to a Q25 quality threshold and the strictest error-elimination algorithm, was used for CDR3 identification, clonotype clustering and error correction. Lower-bound total TCR beta diversity was estimated with a nonparametric unseen species model using Euler transformation. TCRdb reworked the public reads: Q25 trimming with fastp, MiXCR clone assembly, productive beta chains retained. Each record represents a unique CDR3 protein, reported with the most common genes and DNA among its rows. These V and J calls originate from TCRdb's pipeline instead of the authors' own analysis. The sample data list about 800,000 distinct CDR3 sequences, and about 45% of these were observed just once. The top ten constitute around 18% of the sample.

The cysteine opens and the phenylalanine closes a CDR3 of 15 amino acids. This entry keeps only the CDR3 DNA: 45 bases, framed from base 1. CDR1 and CDR2, looked up from the germline V gene, are MGHRA and YSYEKL. The source is a man aged 80 or over in good health. The rearrangement combines TRBV4-1 with TRBJ1-4, with no D gene named confidently. Sequenced: blood. The nucleotide sequence reads as follows: TGCGCCAGTAGCCGAGAGGGAGGCGGTAATGAAAAACTGTTTTTT. This encodes CASSREGGGNEKLFF.